This T cell receptor (beta chain) was identified during a study of CD8 T cells in Susac syndrome. Study results and limitations: The relatively small number of individuals in the TCR sequencing and HLA analysis was acknowledged by the study.

J gave up 3 bases and V 3 bases, and 1 base lay outside the gene matches. CDR1 and CDR2 from the germline V gene are SGDLS and YYNGEE. CDR3 length equals 13 residues. Turning to this clonotype: Its antigen remains unidentified.

TCR beta from blood CD8+ and CD4+ T cells was sequenced. RNA totalling about 0.5 to 1 ug underwent reverse transcription with random hexamers. The method of amplification for TCR beta CDR3 was immunoSEQ multiplex PCR, covering 54 Vbeta and 13 Jbeta. TCRdb reprocessed the immunoSEQ multiplex PCR reads with MiXCR, giving one entry per CDR3 protein. The data contain under 200,000 distinct CDR3 sequences, 90% to 95% of them seen just once; the ten biggest clones take up about 0.16%. The receptor was derived from a human donor with multiple sclerosis. The sample consisted of CD8+ T cells from PBMCs. The J gene is TRBJ2-5, the V gene TRBV9, with 8 positions matching TRBD1. The CDR3 here is CASSATGEETQYF. CDR3 nucleotide sequence: TGTGCCAGCAGCGCGACAGGGGAAGAGACCCAGTACTTC.